This T cell receptor (beta chain) appears in the sequencing data of a study of control samples from healthy donors and cancer patients. Trimming removed 8 bases at V and 8 bases at J, with 24 bases between. Per the germline V gene, CDR1 is LNHDA and CDR2 is SQIVND (reference sequence). This CDR3 spans 16 amino acids. The data were produced by immunoSEQ multiplex PCR, yet TCRdb's version contains in-frame clones alone and is incomplete. The sample shows around 150,000 clones, around nine tenths of them seen only once. The V and J genes are TRBV19 and TRBJ1-4; weak D call: TRBD1 (6 bases). The origin of this receptor is a man aged 30-40 years in good health. Material for sequencing was blood. The DNA for the CDR3 is TGTGCCAGTCGGTCGGGGGCCTCCGGACACGGGGAAAAACTGTTTTTT. It encodes CASRSGASGHGEKLFF. The whole variable domain, filled in from reference TRBV19 and TRBJ1-4, reads DGGITQSPKYLFRKEGQNVTLSCEQNLNHDAMYWYRQDPGQGLRLIYYSQIVNDFQKGDIAEGYSVSREKKESFPLTVTSAQKNPTAFYLCASRSGASGHGEKLFFGSGTQLSVL.